Each of the 18 T cell receptor beta chains below was sequenced from the same sample in a study of shared clonotypes between healthy human individuals. The repertoire was sequenced with immunoSEQ multiplex PCR; TCRdb's copy has only in-frame clones and lacks some. The sample gives around 510,000 clones, approximately 95% of which show up once; 0.064% is in the top ten. Specimen: naive CD4+ T cells sorted from blood. The subset was: CD45RA+ positively selected. The receptors here all came from a woman younger than 45 in good health.

The gene calls are TRBV10-3 and TRBJ2-5; D remains unclear. This CDR3 is 12 amino acids long. V dropped 2 bases and J dropped 4 bases, with 5 bases sitting between them. The germline CDR1 and CDR2 sequences are ENHRY and SYGVKD. The CDR3: CAISEPGETQYF. CDR3 DNA: TGTGCCATCAGTGAGCCTGGAGAGACCCAGTACTTC.

In regard to this clone: Other DNA sequences from this sample encode an identical CDR3 as well. This chain connects TRBV15 to TRBJ1-5, with unresolved D. V gave up 0 bases and J gave up 2 bases, with 5 bases separating them. In germline, CDR1 is LNHNV, CDR2 YYDKDF (reference sequence). CDR3 length: 14 residues. CDR3 sequence reads: CATSRDGGNQPQHF. CDR3 in DNA: TGTGCCACCAGCAGAGACGGGGGCAATCAGCCCCAGCATTTT.

In DNA, the CDR3 is TGTGCCAGCTGTAAGAGCCTCTCAGGCGAGCAGTACTTC. Protein product: CASCKSLSGEQYF. The V gene is TRBV21-1, the J gene TRBJ2-7; no check of the table's D call, TRBD1, against the DNA was made. TRBV21-1 represents a pseudogene. The CDR3 is 13 residues long.

The genes are TRBV18 and TRBJ2-2; 7 bases align to TRBD1. Germline CDR1 KGHSH, CDR2 LQKENI. V was clipped by 2 bases and J by 6 bases; unmatched bases: 3. This CDR3 has 14 amino acids. The CDR3 region has the DNA TGTGCCAGCTCACCAACAGGGGCTGCCGGGGAGCTGTTTTTT. Translated, it gives CASSPTGAAGELFF.

This clone was counted only a few times. The chain has TRBV7-2 and TRBJ1-1; D gene ambiguous. CDR3 length: 14 amino acids. Germline lookup yields CDR1 SGHTA and CDR2 FQGNSA. The germline V and J ends were trimmed by 1 base and 1 base, with 7 bases remaining between them. CDR3 loop: CASSLVRGNTEAFF. CDR3 nucleotides: TGTGCCAGCAGCTTAGTTCGGGGGAACACTGAAGCTTTCTTT.

CDR3 in DNA: TGTGCCTGGCGACTAGCGGGAGCGGTAGATACGCAGTATTTT. Protein sequence: CAWRLAGAVDTQYF. The chain joins TRBV30 to TRBJ2-3; TRBD2 matches 12 bases. The V segment lost 5 bases and the J segment 5 bases; nucleotides outside the gene matches: 5. Germline V gene sequence: CDR1 GTSNPN, CDR2 SVGIG (reference sequence). The CDR3 spans 14 residues.

V usage is TRBV28 and J usage is TRBJ1-2, with unresolved D. Germline V gene data show CDR1 as MDHEN and CDR2 as SYDVKM. Deletions cut 7 bases from V and 6 bases from J, with 9 bases between. The length of the CDR3 is 11 residues. The CDR3: CASIGGNGYTF. The CDR3 DNA reads TGTGCCAGCATTGGAGGGAATGGCTACACCTTC.

J is TRBJ2-1 and V is TRBV5-1, with TRBD2 matching 10 bases. The CDR3 is 18 residues long. Germline V gene data show CDR1 as SGHRS and CDR2 as YFSETQ. Germline trimming cut 4 bases from V and 2 bases from J; bases unmatched to any gene: 12. The CDR3 here is CASSKLAGGTNPYNEQFF. In nucleotides, the CDR3 is TGCGCCAGCAGCAAATTAGCGGGAGGAACGAACCCCTACAATGAGCAGTTCTTC.

The chain is built from TRBV28 and TRBJ2-7; the match to TRBD1 covers 7 bases. V gave up 7 bases and J gave up 6 bases; unmatched junction bases: 12. The CDR3 is 14 residues long. CDR1 and CDR2 (germline): MDHEN, SYDVKM. The CDR3 DNA sequence: TGTGCCAGCACTCCGGACAGGATTACCGGCGAGCAGTACTTC. Its protein is CASTPDRITGEQYF.

The CDR3 sequence: CASSPSSGIPYEQYF. The CDR3 DNA follows: TGTGCCAGCAGCCCCAGCAGCGGGATCCCCTACGAGCAGTACTTC. V is TRBV7-2 and J is TRBJ2-7; 7 bases map to TRBD2. The CDR3 sequence is 15 residues long. Germline CDR1 is SGHTA and CDR2 is FQGNSA. With V trimmed by 5 bases and J by 2 bases, 9 bases remained unmatched.

The chain combines TRBV18 with TRBJ2-5; TRBD1 matches 7 bases. The germline V gene has CDR1 KGHSH and CDR2 LQKENI. With 0 bases clipped from V and 3 bases from J, the junction kept 1 base outside the gene matches. The CDR3 is 14 amino acids. This chain's CDR3 is CASSPPGGEETQYF. CDR3 sequence (DNA): TGTGCCAGCTCACCACCAGGGGGCGAAGAGACCCAGTACTTC.

This chain links TRBV19 with TRBJ1-1; D is unresolved. Germline-derived CDR1 and CDR2 are LNHDA and SQIVND (reference sequence). Trimming took off 1 base at V and 4 bases at J, with 13 bases between the two ends. CDR3 length equals 15 residues. The CDR3, as DNA: TGTGCCAGTAGTATAGTGGAGGGCGGTGGCACTGAAGCTTTCTTT. As protein: CASSIVEGGGTEAFF.

J is TRBJ2-2 and V is TRBV28, with a possible D match to TRBD1 (6 bases). CDR1 is MDHEN and CDR2 is SYDVKM in the germline V gene. Trimming stripped 4 bases from V and 1 base from J, with 10 bases between. This CDR3 has 15 residues. Written as DNA, the CDR3 is TGTGCCAGCAGTTCTGGGGGCCTGAACACCGGGGAGCTGTTTTTT. The encoded protein is CASSSGGLNTGELFF.

The rearrangement joins TRBV9 to TRBJ2-6; 7 positions agree with TRBD2. J lost 1 base, V lost 0 bases, and 16 bases had no gene match. The germline V gene has CDR1 SGDLS and CDR2 YYNGEE. The CDR3 covers 21 residues. CDR3 sequence (DNA): TGTGCCAGCAGCGTAGGCAGGGAGGGAGGGCGATTTGGGTCTGGGGCCAACGTCCTGACTTTC. Translation: CASSVGREGGRFGSGANVLTF.

The chain is built from TRBV6-5 and TRBJ2-2, with D unclear. V was shortened by 6 bases and J by 4 bases, with 12 bases between the two germline ends. The CDR3 totals 14 residues. Germline-derived CDR1 and CDR2 are MNHEY and SVGAGI. The CDR3 sequence is CASRDVRITGELFF. CDR3 sequence (DNA): TGTGCCAGCAGGGACGTGAGAATCACCGGGGAGCTGTTTTTT.

The sample holds one count of this clone. The rearrangement links TRBV6-5 to TRBJ2-7; no clear D gene. The germline V gene encodes CDR1 MNHEY and CDR2 SVGAGI. Trimming pared 5 bases from V and 0 bases from J, leaving 11 bases between. The CDR3 totals 14 residues. The CDR3 DNA reads TGTGCCAGCAGTCCGCCCTCGAGCTCCTACGAGCAGTACTTC. It yields the protein CASSPPSSSYEQYF.

The chain couples TRBV5-1 to TRBJ2-7; TRBD2 might be the D (5 bases). The CDR3 loop spans 14 amino acids. The V end was cut by 0 bases, the J end by 0 bases, with 7 bases between. The germline V gene has CDR1 SGHRS and CDR2 YFSETQ. CDR3 region: CASSLDGISYEQYF. In DNA, the CDR3 is TGCGCCAGCAGCTTGGACGGGATCTCCTACGAGCAGTACTTC.

This sequence joins TRBV6-4 and TRBJ1-3; unclear D gene. CDR3 length equals 14 residues. The germline gives CDR1 MRHNA, CDR2 SNTAGT. Trimming took 0 bases from V and 2 from J, leaving 5 bases between them. The CDR3 DNA follows: TGTGCCAGCAGTGACTCGGCAGCTGGAAACACCATATATTTT. The encoded protein is CASSDSAAGNTIYF.